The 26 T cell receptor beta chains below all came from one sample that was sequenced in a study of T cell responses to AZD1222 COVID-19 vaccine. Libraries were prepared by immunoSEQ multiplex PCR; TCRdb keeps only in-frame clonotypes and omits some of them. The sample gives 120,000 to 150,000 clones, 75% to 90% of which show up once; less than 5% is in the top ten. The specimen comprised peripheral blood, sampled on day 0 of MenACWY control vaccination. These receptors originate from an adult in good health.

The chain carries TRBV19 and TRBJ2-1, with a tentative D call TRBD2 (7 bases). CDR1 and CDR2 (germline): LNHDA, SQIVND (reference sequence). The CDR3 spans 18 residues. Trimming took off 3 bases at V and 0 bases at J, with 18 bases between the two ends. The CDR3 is CASSMRSSGGPSYNEQFF. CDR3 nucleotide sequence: TGTGCCAGTAGTATGAGATCTTCCGGGGGGCCCTCCTACAATGAGCAGTTCTTC.

CDR3 loop: CASSHPSGSFYGYTF. For the CDR3, the DNA is TGTGCCAGCAGCCATCCTTCAGGGTCCTTTTATGGCTACACCTTC. V is TRBV5-8 and J is TRBJ1-2; D perhaps matches TRBD1 (5 bases). V lost 4 bases and J 5 bases, leaving 18 bases between the germline ends. The CDR3 covers 15 residues. Germline loops: CDR1 SGHTS, CDR2 YDEGEE.

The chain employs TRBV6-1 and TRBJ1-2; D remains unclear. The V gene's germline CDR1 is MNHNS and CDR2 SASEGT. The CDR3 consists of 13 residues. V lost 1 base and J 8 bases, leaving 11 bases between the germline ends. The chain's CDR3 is CASSEGQRLGYTF. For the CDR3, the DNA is TGTGCCAGCAGTGAAGGGCAGCGCCTGGGCTACACCTTC.

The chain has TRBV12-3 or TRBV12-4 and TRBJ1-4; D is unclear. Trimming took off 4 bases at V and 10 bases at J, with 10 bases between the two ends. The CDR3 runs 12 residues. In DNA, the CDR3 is TGTGCCAGCAGTTCGGCCCCCCCAAAACTGTTTTTT. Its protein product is CASSSAPPKLFF.

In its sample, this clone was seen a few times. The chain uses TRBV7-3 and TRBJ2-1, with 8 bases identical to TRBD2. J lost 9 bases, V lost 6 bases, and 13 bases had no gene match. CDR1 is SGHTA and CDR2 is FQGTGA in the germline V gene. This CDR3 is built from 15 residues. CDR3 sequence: CASSFGTRDRGEQFF. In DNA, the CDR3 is TGTGCCAGCAGTTTCGGGACTAGGGACCGGGGTGAGCAGTTCTTC.

CDR3 sequence reads: CASSQVRGKNTGELFF. The CDR3, as DNA: TGTGCCAGCTCACAGGTTCGAGGCAAGAACACCGGGGAGCTGTTTTTT. The chain couples TRBV18 to TRBJ2-2; D gene ambiguous. V was trimmed by 4 bases and J by 1 base, leaving 13 bases between them. The CDR3 is 16 amino acids. The germline CDR1 and CDR2 sequences are KGHSH and LQKENI.

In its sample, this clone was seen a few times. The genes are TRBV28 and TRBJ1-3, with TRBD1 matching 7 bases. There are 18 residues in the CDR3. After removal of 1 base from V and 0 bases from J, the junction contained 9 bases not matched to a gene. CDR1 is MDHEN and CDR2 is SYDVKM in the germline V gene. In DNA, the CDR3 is TGTGCCAGCAGTTTATTGGCTCCGGGACAGAGCTCTGGAAACACCATATATTTT. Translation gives CASSLLAPGQSSGNTIYF.

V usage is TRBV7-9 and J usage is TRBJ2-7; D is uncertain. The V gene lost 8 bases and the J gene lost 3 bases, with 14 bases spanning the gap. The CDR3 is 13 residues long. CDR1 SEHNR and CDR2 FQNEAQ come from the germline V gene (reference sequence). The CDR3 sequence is CASGVGISYEQYF. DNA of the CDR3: TGTGCCAGCGGGGTAGGCATCAGCTACGAGCAGTACTTC.

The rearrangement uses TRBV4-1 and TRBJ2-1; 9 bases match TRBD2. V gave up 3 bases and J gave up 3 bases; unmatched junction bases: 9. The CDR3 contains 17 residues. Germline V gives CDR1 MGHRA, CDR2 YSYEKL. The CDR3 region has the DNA TGCGCCAGCAGCCAGACCCCTGTAGCGGGGGACTACAATGAGCAGTTCTTC. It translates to CASSQTPVAGDYNEQFF.

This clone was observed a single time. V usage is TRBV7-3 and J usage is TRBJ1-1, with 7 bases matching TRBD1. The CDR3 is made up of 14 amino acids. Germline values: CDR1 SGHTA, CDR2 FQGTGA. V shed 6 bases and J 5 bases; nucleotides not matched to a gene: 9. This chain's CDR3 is CASRPDRVSTEAFF. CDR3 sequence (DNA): TGTGCCAGCAGACCTGACAGGGTATCTACTGAAGCTTTCTTT.

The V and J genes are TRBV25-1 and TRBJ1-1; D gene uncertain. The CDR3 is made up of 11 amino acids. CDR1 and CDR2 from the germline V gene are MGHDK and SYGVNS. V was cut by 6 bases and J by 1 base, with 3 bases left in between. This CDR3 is CASRQNTEAFF. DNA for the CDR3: TGTGCCAGCAGACAGAACACTGAAGCTTTCTTT.

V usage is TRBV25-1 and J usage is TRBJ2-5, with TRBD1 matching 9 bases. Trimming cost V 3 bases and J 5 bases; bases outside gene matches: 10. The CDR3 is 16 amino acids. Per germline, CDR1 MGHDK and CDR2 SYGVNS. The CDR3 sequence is CASSDLGTGKTETQYF. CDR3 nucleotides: TGTGCCAGCAGTGACCTTGGGACAGGGAAAACGGAGACCCAGTACTTC.

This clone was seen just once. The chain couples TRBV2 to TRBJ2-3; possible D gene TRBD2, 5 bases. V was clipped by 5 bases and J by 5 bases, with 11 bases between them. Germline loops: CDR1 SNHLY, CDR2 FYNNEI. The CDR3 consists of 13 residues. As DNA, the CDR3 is TGTGCCAGCAGTCCACACCGGGAAGATACGCAGTATTTT. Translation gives CASSPHREDTQYF.

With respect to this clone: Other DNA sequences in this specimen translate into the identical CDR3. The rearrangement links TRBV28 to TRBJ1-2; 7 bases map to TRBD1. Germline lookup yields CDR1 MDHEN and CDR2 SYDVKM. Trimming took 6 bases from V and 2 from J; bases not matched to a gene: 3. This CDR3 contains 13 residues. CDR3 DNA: TGTGCCAGCAGCTTGACAGGGAACTATGGCTACACCTTC. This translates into CASSLTGNYGYTF.

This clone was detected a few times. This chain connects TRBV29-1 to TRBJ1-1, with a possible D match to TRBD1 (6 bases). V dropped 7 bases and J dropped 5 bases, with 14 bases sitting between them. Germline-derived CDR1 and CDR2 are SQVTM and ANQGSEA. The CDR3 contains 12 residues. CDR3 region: CSGRRGRTEAFF. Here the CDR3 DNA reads TGCAGCGGCCGCCGGGGGCGGACTGAAGCTTTCTTT.

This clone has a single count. The CDR3 coding sequence is TGCGCCAGCAGCCCACTCCAGGGCTACCCTCGCGCAGATACGCAGTATTTT. Amino acid sequence: CASSPLQGYPRADTQYF. V usage is TRBV5-1 and J usage is TRBJ2-3; a weak D match, TRBD1 (5 bases). V lost 4 bases and J 4 bases, leaving 22 bases between the germline ends. The CDR3 runs to 17 residues. CDR1 SGHRS and CDR2 YFSETQ come from the germline V gene.

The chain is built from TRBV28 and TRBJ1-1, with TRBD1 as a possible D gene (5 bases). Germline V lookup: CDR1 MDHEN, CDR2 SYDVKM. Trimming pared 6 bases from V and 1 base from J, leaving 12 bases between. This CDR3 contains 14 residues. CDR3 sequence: CASRLTGGNTEAFF. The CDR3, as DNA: TGTGCCAGCAGACTCACTGGGGGGAACACTGAAGCTTTCTTT. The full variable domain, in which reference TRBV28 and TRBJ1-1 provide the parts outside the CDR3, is DVKVTQSSRYLVKRTGEKVFLECVQDMDHENMFWYRQDPGLGLRLIYFSYDVKMKEKGDIPEGYSVSREKKERFSLILESASTNQTSMYLCASRLTGGNTEAFFGQGTRLTVV.

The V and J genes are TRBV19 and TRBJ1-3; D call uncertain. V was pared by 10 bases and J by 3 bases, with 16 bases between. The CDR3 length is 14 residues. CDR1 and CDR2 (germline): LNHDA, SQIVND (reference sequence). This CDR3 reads CATLPEGRGNTIYF. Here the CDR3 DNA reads TGTGCCACTCTACCGGAAGGGCGTGGAAACACCATATATTTT.

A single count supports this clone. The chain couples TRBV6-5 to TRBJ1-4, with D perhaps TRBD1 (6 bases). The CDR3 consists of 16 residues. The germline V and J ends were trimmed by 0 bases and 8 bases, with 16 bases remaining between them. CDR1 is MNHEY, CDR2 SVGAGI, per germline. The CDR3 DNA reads TGTGCCAGCAGTTACTCGGGTCCAGGGGTTCAGGAAAAACTGTTTTTT. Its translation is CASSYSGPGVQEKLFF.

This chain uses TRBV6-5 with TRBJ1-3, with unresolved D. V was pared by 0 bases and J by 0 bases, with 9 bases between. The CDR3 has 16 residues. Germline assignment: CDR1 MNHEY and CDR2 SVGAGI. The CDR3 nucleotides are TGTGCCAGCAGTTACTCGAAGGGCGGCTCTGGAAACACCATATATTTT. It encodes CASSYSKGGSGNTIYF.

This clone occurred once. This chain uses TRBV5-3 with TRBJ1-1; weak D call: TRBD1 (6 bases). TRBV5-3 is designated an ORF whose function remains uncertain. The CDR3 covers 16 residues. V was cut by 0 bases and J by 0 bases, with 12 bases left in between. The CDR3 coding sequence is TGTGCCAGAAGCTTGGAGGGGGGAGGAATGAACACTGAAGCTTTCTTT. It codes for CARSLEGGGMNTEAFF.

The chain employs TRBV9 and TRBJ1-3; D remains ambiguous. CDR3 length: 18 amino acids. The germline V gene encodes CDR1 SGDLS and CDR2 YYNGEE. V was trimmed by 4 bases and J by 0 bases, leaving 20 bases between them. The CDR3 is CASSQTDTATYSGNTIYF. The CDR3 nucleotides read TGTGCCAGCAGCCAGACCGACACTGCCACTTACTCTGGAAACACCATATATTTT. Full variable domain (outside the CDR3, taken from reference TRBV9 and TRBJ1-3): DSGVTQTPKHLITATGQRVTLRCSPRSGDLSVYWYQQSLDQGLQFLIQYYNGEERAKGNILERFSAQQFPDLHSELNLSSLELGDSALYFCASSQTDTATYSGNTIYFGEGSWLTVV.

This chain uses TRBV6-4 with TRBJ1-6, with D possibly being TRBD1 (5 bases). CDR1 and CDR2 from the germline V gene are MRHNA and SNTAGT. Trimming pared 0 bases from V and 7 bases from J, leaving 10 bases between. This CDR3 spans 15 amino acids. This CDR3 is CASSDSTQGNSPLHF. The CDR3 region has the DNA TGTGCCAGCAGTGACTCGACTCAGGGAAATTCACCCCTCCACTTT.

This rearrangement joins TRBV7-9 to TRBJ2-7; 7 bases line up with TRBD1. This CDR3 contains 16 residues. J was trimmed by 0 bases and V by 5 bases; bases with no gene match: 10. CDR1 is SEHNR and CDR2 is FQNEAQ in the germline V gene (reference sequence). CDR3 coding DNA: TGTGCCAGCAGCACACGGCGGACAGGTAACTCCTACGAGCAGTACTTC. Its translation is CASSTRRTGNSYEQYF.

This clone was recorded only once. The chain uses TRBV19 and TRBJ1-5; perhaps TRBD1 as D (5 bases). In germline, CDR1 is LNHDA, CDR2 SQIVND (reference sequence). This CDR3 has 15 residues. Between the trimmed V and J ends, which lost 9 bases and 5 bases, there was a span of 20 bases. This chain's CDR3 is CASRHRGRPDQPQHF. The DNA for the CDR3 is TGTGCCAGCCGCCACCGGGGCAGACCCGATCAGCCCCAGCATTTT.

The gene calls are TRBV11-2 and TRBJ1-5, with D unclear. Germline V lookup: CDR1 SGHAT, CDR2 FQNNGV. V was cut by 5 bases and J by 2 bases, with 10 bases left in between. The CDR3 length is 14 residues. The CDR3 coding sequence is TGTGCCAGCAGCGAACCGGGAGGCAATCAGCCCCAGCATTTT. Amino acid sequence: CASSEPGGNQPQHF.